Below are 30 T cell receptor beta chains sequenced from a single sample in a study of blood T cell repertoires in COVID-19 (dated by TCRdb to 2018 to 2020). The library was built by means of the immunoSEQ multiplex PCR assay. The table comes from immuneACCESS by way of TCRdb, which keeps in-frame sequences with V and J called. Part of the clones is missing from these tables; in studies checked, under half for an unresolved V gene and the rest for unknown reasons. This sample lists roughly 190,000 clones; approximately 84% were detected once. Roughly 4.6% of the sample rests with the top ten. The sequencing input was peripheral blood. The receptors derive from a woman in her seventies with active or convalescent COVID-19.

The count of this clone is one. V gene TRBV5-1 combines with J gene TRBJ2-1, with 9 bases aligning to TRBD2. In germline, CDR1 is SGHRS, CDR2 YFSETQ. V trimming: 4 bases; J trimming: 12 bases; junction bases outside the gene matches: 14. This CDR3 has 15 residues. The DNA for the CDR3 is TGCGCCAGCAGCCCGGGGGGACTAGCTCATCGGGGGCAGTTCTTC. As protein: CASSPGGLAHRGQFF. Full variable domain (remainder filled in from reference TRBV5-1 and TRBJ2-1): KAGVTQTPRYLIKTRGQQVTLSCSPISGHRSVSWYQQTPGQGLQFLFEYFSETQRNKGNFPGRFSGRQFSNSRSEMNVSTLELGDSALYLCASSPGGLAHRGQFFGPGTRLTVL.

The V and J genes are TRBV19 and TRBJ1-2; D may be TRBD1 (6 bases). The germline CDR1 and CDR2 sequences are LNHDA and SQIVND (reference sequence). CDR3 length: 15 amino acids. Trimming removed 5 bases from V and 3 bases from J, with 16 bases in between. This CDR3 is CASSEYRAGDYGYTF. CDR3 nucleotides: TGTGCCAGTAGTGAATACAGGGCCGGAGACTATGGCTACACCTTC.

This clone was observed once. This sequence joins TRBV6-5 and TRBJ2-1, with D possibly matching TRBD2 (6 bases). This CDR3 is 15 amino acids long. Per germline, CDR1 MNHEY and CDR2 SVGAGI. V gave up 3 bases and J gave up 9 bases, with 18 bases separating them. CDR3 nucleotides: TGTGCCAGCAGTTATAGGGCGGGACTCTGGTTTGAGCAGTTCTTC. Translation gives CASSYRAGLWFEQFF.

The J gene is TRBJ2-5, the V gene TRBV28; 8 bases are a match to TRBD2. Germline V gene data show CDR1 as MDHEN and CDR2 as SYDVKM. Trimming took 6 bases from V and 5 from J; bases not matched to a gene: 11. The CDR3 runs to 15 residues. CDR3 DNA: TGTGCCAGCAGAGGACGGGGGGGCTTCGGGGAGACCCAGTACTTC. This codes for CASRGRGGFGETQYF.

CDR3 sequence (DNA): TGTGCCAGTAGTATAGTGCCCCTACAGGTCCTTAATGAAAAACTGTTTTTT. It codes for CASSIVPLQVLNEKLFF. This chain uses TRBV19 with TRBJ1-4; tentatively, D is TRBD1 (5 bases). The CDR3 length is 17 residues. Deletions cut 1 base from V and 4 bases from J, with 16 bases between. Per the germline V gene, CDR1 is LNHDA and CDR2 is SQIVND (reference sequence).

The chain is built from TRBV28 and TRBJ2-7; D is possibly TRBD1 (7 bases). V was pared by 5 bases and J by 1 base, with 15 bases between. The CDR3 has 15 amino acids. Looked up from germline, CDR1 is MDHEN and CDR2 is SYDVKM. The CDR3 DNA reads TGTGCCAGCAGTCCCCAGGGGGGTGCTTCCTACGAGCAGTACTTC. Its translation is CASSPQGGASYEQYF.

V gene TRBV27 combines with J gene TRBJ1-4; D is undetermined. Germline V gives CDR1 MNHEY, CDR2 SMNVEV (reference sequence). This CDR3 is 17 amino acids long. The V and J ends lost 0 bases and 8 bases respectively, with 19 bases between them. CDR3 in amino acids: CASSLSENSATLEKLFF. The CDR3 DNA follows: TGTGCCAGCAGTTTATCCGAGAACTCCGCCACTCTCGAAAAACTGTTTTTT. Full variable domain (rest looked up from reference TRBV27 and TRBJ1-4): EAQVTQNPRYLITVTGKKLTVTCSQNMNHEYMSWYRQDPGLGLRQIYYSMNVEVTDKGDVPEGYKVSRKEKRNFPLILESPSPNQTSLYFCASSLSENSATLEKLFFGSGTQLSVL.

Only a few counts were recorded for this clone. This rearrangement joins TRBV28 to TRBJ2-7; D possibly corresponds to TRBD1 (6 bases). The CDR3 contains 13 residues. Germline loops: CDR1 MDHEN, CDR2 SYDVKM. V gave up 10 bases and J gave up 0 bases, with 13 bases separating them. In nucleotides, the CDR3 is TGTGCCATGTCCGGGACAAACTCCTACGAGCAGTACTTC. Its protein is CAMSGTNSYEQYF. Full variable domain (rest looked up from reference TRBV28 and TRBJ2-7): DVKVTQSSRYLVKRTGEKVFLECVQDMDHENMFWYRQDPGLGLRLIYFSYDVKMKEKGDIPEGYSVSREKKERFSLILESASTNQTSMYLCAMSGTNSYEQYFGPGTRLTVT.

This clone was seen just once. This chain joins TRBV2 and TRBJ1-1; D call uncertain. CDR3 length equals 13 residues. CDR1 and CDR2 from the germline V gene are SNHLY and FYNNEI. The V end lost 6 bases, the J end lost 1 base, and 9 bases lay between the germline ends. This CDR3 reads CASSPTRNTEAFF. The DNA of the CDR3 is TGTGCCAGCAGCCCCACACGGAACACTGAAGCTTTCTTT.

CDR3 sequence reads: CASSEGTKNIQYF. DNA for the CDR3: TGTGCCAGCAGTGAAGGGACAAAAAACATTCAGTACTTC. The V call is TRBV2, the J call TRBJ2-4, with D possibly matching TRBD1 (5 bases). V lost 1 base, J lost 4 bases, and 5 bases lay in between. The CDR3 covers 13 residues. Germline V gives CDR1 SNHLY, CDR2 FYNNEI.

The V and J genes are TRBV18 and TRBJ1-2; 7 nucleotides align to TRBD1. This CDR3 is built from 12 residues. The germline CDR1 and CDR2 sequences are KGHSH and LQKENI. With V trimmed by 3 bases and J by 8 bases, 3 bases remained unmatched. In nucleotides, the CDR3 is TGTGCCAGCTCACCCGACAGGGAGGGCTACACCTTC. It encodes CASSPDREGYTF. The full variable domain, in which reference TRBV18 and TRBJ1-2 provide the parts outside the CDR3, is NAGVMQNPRHLVRRRGQEARLRCSPMKGHSHVYWYRQLPEEGLKFMVYLQKENIIDESGMPKERFSAEFPKEGPSILRIQQVVRGDSAAYFCASSPDREGYTFGSGTRLTVV.

The chain combines TRBV5-4 with TRBJ1-1, with D possibly matching TRBD1 (6 bases). The CDR3 is 16 residues long. V gave up 3 bases and J gave up 4 bases, with 19 bases separating them. Germline V lookup: CDR1 SGHNT, CDR2 YYREEE (reference sequence). For the CDR3, the DNA is TGTGCCAGCAGCTCATACCTAAACCGCAGGGGCACTGAAGCTTTCTTT. Amino acid sequence: CASSSYLNRRGTEAFF.

The chain employs TRBV10-3 and TRBJ2-7, with D perhaps matching TRBD2 (6 bases). Germline CDR1 ENHRY, CDR2 SYGVKD. Between the trimmed V and J ends, which lost 6 bases and 3 bases, there was a span of 9 bases. The CDR3 length is 12 residues. In DNA, the CDR3 is TGTGCCATCAGCATGACTAGCTACGAGCAGTACTTC. Translating gives CAISMTSYEQYF.

The V call is TRBV2, the J call TRBJ1-2; D may be TRBD1 (6 bases). Germline lookup yields CDR1 SNHLY and CDR2 FYNNEI. CDR3 length equals 13 residues. The V gene lost 6 bases and the J gene lost 4 bases, with 12 bases spanning the gap. The CDR3 region has the DNA TGTGCCAGCAGATACAGGGATGTCTATGGCTACACCTTC. Amino acids: CASRYRDVYGYTF.

This sequence joins TRBV9 and TRBJ2-5; maybe TRBD2 (6 bases). This CDR3 has 13 amino acids. Trimming took 3 bases from V and 5 from J, leaving 11 bases between them. Germline loops: CDR1 SGDLS, CDR2 YYNGEE. The DNA of the CDR3 is TGTGCCAGCAGCGACGGGAGTGCGGAGACCCAGTACTTC. Its protein product is CASSDGSAETQYF.

This chain links TRBV6-5 with TRBJ2-7, with D maybe TRBD1 (6 bases). The CDR3 is 15 amino acids. Germline CDR1 MNHEY, CDR2 SVGAGI. Trimming shortened V by 8 bases and J by 2 bases, and 19 bases separated the two germline ends. CDR3 region: CASSRRGDTAYEQYF. Here the CDR3 DNA reads TGTGCCAGCTCCCGCAGGGGCGATACGGCCTACGAGCAGTACTTC.

The chain joins TRBV9 to TRBJ2-3; 12 nucleotides align to TRBD2. CDR1 SGDLS and CDR2 YYNGEE come from the germline V gene. The CDR3 runs 16 residues. After removal of 4 bases from V and 6 bases from J, the junction contained 9 bases not matched to a gene. CDR3 sequence reads: CASSPSTSGGQDTQYF. CDR3 nucleotides: TGTGCCAGCAGCCCTTCGACTAGCGGGGGCCAGGATACGCAGTATTTT.

This clone was seen once. The chain combines TRBV25-1 with TRBJ2-3; 8 nucleotides match TRBD2. The V segment lost 3 bases and the J segment 5 bases; nucleotides outside the gene matches: 10. The CDR3 is made up of 16 amino acids. Looked up from germline, CDR1 is MGHDK and CDR2 is SYGVNS. In DNA form, the CDR3 reads TGTGCCAGCAGTGATTGGACGGAGCGGGAGCAAGATACGCAGTATTTT. Protein product: CASSDWTEREQDTQYF.

The chain has TRBV2 and TRBJ1-5, with 8 bases matching TRBD1. The length of the CDR3 is 14 residues. V trimming: 6 bases; J trimming: 4 bases; junction bases outside the gene matches: 5. Looked up from germline, CDR1 is SNHLY and CDR2 is FYNNEI. This CDR3 is CASRIQGGNQPQHF. In DNA form, the CDR3 reads TGTGCCAGCAGAATACAGGGGGGGAATCAGCCCCAGCATTTT. The whole variable domain, filled in from reference TRBV2 and TRBJ1-5, reads EPEVTQTPSHQVTQMGQEVILRCVPISNHLYFYWYRQILGQKVEFLVSFYNNEISEKSEIFDDQFSVERPDGSNFTLKIRSTKLEDSAMYFCASRIQGGNQPQHFGDGTRLSIL.

The chain recombines TRBV7-3 with TRBJ2-2; TRBD2 matches 15 bases. With V trimmed by 4 bases and J by 7 bases, 10 bases remained unmatched. Germline lookup yields CDR1 SGHTA and CDR2 FQGTGA. This CDR3 contains 18 residues. CDR3 sequence reads: CASSYEPGLAGGVGELFF. The CDR3 nucleotides read TGTGCCAGCAGCTACGAGCCGGGACTAGCGGGAGGAGTCGGGGAGCTGTTTTTT.

The chain is built from TRBV5-3 and TRBJ2-7, with D possibly matching TRBD2 (5 bases). TRBV5-3 is designated an ORF whose function remains uncertain. The V end lost 5 bases, the J end lost 1 base, and 13 bases lay between the germline ends. This CDR3 is 14 amino acids long. CDR3 DNA: TGTGCCAGAAGACATGGACTGGGGTCCTACGAGCAGTACTTC. Translation gives CARRHGLGSYEQYF.

The V call is TRBV6-6, the J call TRBJ2-1; 7 bases align to TRBD1. CDR1 is MNHNY and CDR2 is SVGAGI in the germline V gene (reference sequence). The CDR3 runs 15 residues. V lost 4 bases, J lost 3 bases, and 6 bases stayed unmatched. DNA for the CDR3: TGTGCCAGCAGTTCCGGGACAGATTTCTACAATGAGCAGTTCTTC. Its protein is CASSSGTDFYNEQFF.

The chain employs TRBV19 and TRBJ2-3; TRBD2 aligns across 8 bases. The length of the CDR3 is 14 residues. The V segment lost 5 bases and the J segment 4 bases; nucleotides outside the gene matches: 5. Germline CDR1 is LNHDA and CDR2 is SQIVND (reference sequence). The CDR3 nucleotides read TGTGCCAGTAGTCGCCTAGCGGGCCCAGATACGCAGTATTTT. Its protein product is CASSRLAGPDTQYF. The whole variable domain, remainder taken from reference TRBV19 and TRBJ2-3, is DGGITQSPKYLFRKEGQNVTLSCEQNLNHDAMYWYRQDPGQGLRLIYYSQIVNDFQKGDIAEGYSVSREKKESFPLTVTSAQKNPTAFYLCASSRLAGPDTQYFGPGTRLTVL.

The V gene is TRBV5-1, the J gene TRBJ2-1, with TRBD2 identical over 13 bases. In germline, CDR1 is SGHRS, CDR2 YFSETQ. With V trimmed by 0 bases and J by 7 bases, 10 bases remained unmatched. This CDR3 has 18 amino acids. The CDR3 bases are TGCGCCAGCAGCTTGGGACTAGCGGGAGGTAAGGGACTAAATGAGCAGTTCTTC. Its translation is CASSLGLAGGKGLNEQFF.

This clone was observed a handful of times. The chain employs TRBV6-5 and TRBJ2-2, with D possibly being TRBD2 (6 bases). Trimming cost V 2 bases and J 9 bases, with 16 bases left between them. CDR3 length: 15 amino acids. CDR1 and CDR2 from the germline V gene are MNHEY and SVGAGI. CDR3 region: CASSYVSGFRRELFF. CDR3 bases: TGTGCCAGCAGTTACGTCAGCGGGTTTCGGAGGGAGCTGTTTTTT.

Here the CDR3 DNA reads TGTGCCACCAGCAGAGGGACAGGGGGGGGTTGGCCCCAGCATTTT. Protein sequence: CATSRGTGGGWPQHF. This chain connects TRBV15 to TRBJ1-5; the match to TRBD1 covers 10 bases. Trimming cost V 1 base and J 9 bases; bases outside gene matches: 6. Germline V lookup: CDR1 LNHNV, CDR2 YYDKDF (reference sequence). There are 15 residues in the CDR3.

The J gene is TRBJ1-3, the V gene TRBV11-3; D is possibly TRBD1 (6 bases). This CDR3 spans 13 amino acids. With 4 bases removed from V and 4 bases from J, the gap between germline ends came to 8 bases. From germline, CDR1 is SGHNT and CDR2 YENEEA. This CDR3 is CASSSGAGNTIYF. CDR3 DNA sequence: TGTGCCAGCAGCTCAGGGGCCGGAAACACCATATATTTT.

The count of this clone is one. The gene calls are TRBV5-1 and TRBJ1-4, with D unresolved. The V gene's germline CDR1 is SGHRS and CDR2 YFSETQ. V lost 0 bases and J lost 0, with 9 bases in between. The CDR3 totals 16 residues. This CDR3 reads CASSLDRRATNEKLFF. In nucleotides, the CDR3 is TGCGCCAGCAGCTTGGACAGACGCGCAACTAATGAAAAACTGTTTTTT.

V is TRBV10-3 and J is TRBJ1-5; D ambiguous. The CDR3 consists of 13 residues. The germline CDR1 and CDR2 sequences are ENHRY and SYGVKD. The V and J ends lost 7 bases and 4 bases respectively, with 11 bases between them. The CDR3 DNA is TGTGCCATCACTGGCTCTTTGAATCAGCCCCAGCATTTT. Amino acid sequence: CAITGSLNQPQHF.

This clone was picked up one time. Sequence at one end of the junction differs from germline and may be a read error. The rearrangement joins TRBV7-7 to TRBJ2-1, with D tentatively TRBD1 (6 bases). Germline CDR1 reads SSHAT; CDR2 reads FNYEAQ (reference sequence). This CDR3 spans 17 amino acids. The CDR3 nucleotides are TGTGCTAGCAGCTTACGATCAGGGCAGGGGAGCTCCAATGAGCAGTTCTTC. Translated, it gives CASSLRSGQGSSNEQFF. The entire variable domain, with the rest obtained from reference TRBV7-7 and TRBJ2-1, is as follows: GAGVSQSPRYKVTKRGQDVTLRCDPISSHATLYWYQQALGQGPEFLTYFNYEAQPDKSGLPSDRFSAERPEGSISTLTIQRTEQRDSAMYRCASSLRSGQGSSNEQFFGPGTRLTVL.